This T cell receptor (beta chain) derives from a study of blood T cell repertoires in COVID-19. Study summary: Sites across the United States, Italy and Spain contributed samples from acute and convalescent COVID-19.

V shed 1 base and J 4 bases; nucleotides not matched to a gene: 14. The CDR3 runs to 20 residues. Germline values: CDR1 SGHRS, CDR2 YFSETQ. Sequencing was performed with immunoSEQ multiplex PCR; in TCRdb, only in-frame clones are kept and a portion is missing. The table lists 450,000 to 600,000 clones, about nine tenths of them singletons, with around 0.64% in the top ten. The receptor's source is a woman aged 18-29 years who had recovered from COVID-19. J is TRBJ1-4 and V is TRBV5-1; 12 bases fit TRBD1. The sequenced sample was PBMCs or T cells enriched from blood (not recorded which). Here the CDR3 reads CASSLTPPGQGASGNEKLFF. CDR3 bases: TGCGCCAGCAGCTTGACCCCCCCGGGACAGGGGGCTTCGGGTAATGAAAAACTGTTTTTT.